These 21 T cell receptor beta chains were sequenced from one sample in a study of T-cell memory formation after mild COVID-19. Via MiXCR, TCRdb re-called the 5' RACE reads, giving one row per CDR3 protein. The sample shows 400,000 to 500,000 distinct CDR3 sequences, roughly 18% of them seen only once. The sample taken for sequencing was PBMCs or a T cell subset sorted from them (not recorded which). Every receptor here comes from a man between 18 and 35 years old who had mild COVID-19 (a few samples of this study predate the infection). Cell type and time point are not known.

This clonotype showed up just a few times. The chain joins TRBV7-9 to TRBJ2-1, with D uncertain. The CDR3 spans 18 residues. The germline V gene encodes CDR1 SEHNR and CDR2 FQNEAQ (reference sequence). Trimming pared 3 bases from V and 0 bases from J, leaving 18 bases between. This CDR3 reads CASSFITGPRSSYNEQFF. In DNA form, the CDR3 reads TGTGCCAGCAGCTTTATCACGGGTCCGAGGAGCTCCTACAATGAGCAGTTCTTC.

The gene calls are TRBV27 and TRBJ1-2; D perhaps matches TRBD1 (5 bases). V lost 6 bases and J lost 2, with 13 bases in between. Germline CDR1 reads MNHEY; CDR2 reads SMNVEV (reference sequence). This CDR3 is 14 amino acids long. CDR3 loop: CASRGGVLNYGYTF. The CDR3 nucleotides read TGTGCCAGCAGAGGAGGGGTGTTAAACTATGGCTACACCTTC.

V is TRBV5-1 and J is TRBJ2-6, with no clear D. CDR3 length: 17 residues. The germline V and J ends were trimmed by 4 bases and 0 bases, with 14 bases remaining between them. From germline, CDR1 is SGHRS and CDR2 YFSETQ. The CDR3 region has the DNA TGCGCCAGCAGCACGACGGTATTAAGCTCTGGGGCCAACGTCCTGACTTTC. Translated: CASSTTVLSSGANVLTF. Together with reference TRBV5-1 and TRBJ2-6, the CDR3 gives the full variable domain: KAGVTQTPRYLIKTRGQQVTLSCSPISGHRSVSWYQQTPGQGLQFLFEYFSETQRNKGNFPGRFSGRQFSNSRSEMNVSTLELGDSALYLCASSTTVLSSGANVLTFGAGSRLTVL.

The chain recombines TRBV12-3 or TRBV12-4 with TRBJ2-7; perhaps TRBD2 as D (5 bases). V lost 6 bases to trimming and J lost 6 bases, with 12 bases between them. This CDR3 contains 12 residues. CDR3 in DNA: TGTGCCAGCAGCCCAGGACTGCTCGAGCAGTACGTC. Translation gives CASSPGLLEQYV.

This clonotype has just a few counts. The rearrangement joins TRBV6-5 to TRBJ2-7; D is unresolved. This CDR3 spans 14 amino acids. V dropped 0 bases and J dropped 2 bases, with 8 bases sitting between them. CDR1 is MNHEY, CDR2 SVGAGI, per germline. The CDR3 bases are TGTGCCAGCAGTTACTCTGGGCAGACCTACGAGCAGTACTTC. Its translation: CASSYSGQTYEQYF.

This clonotype was observed many times. The V and J genes are TRBV19 and TRBJ1-5; 9 bases map to TRBD1. Per germline, CDR1 LNHDA and CDR2 SQIVND (reference sequence). This CDR3 comprises 16 residues. The trim removed 5 bases at V and 2 bases at J, leaving 7 bases unmatched. CDR3 residues: CASSATGGGGNQPQHF. The CDR3 DNA is TGTGCCAGTAGTGCCACAGGGGGCGGAGGCAATCAGCCCCAGCATTTT.

This clonotype was seen a handful of times. The chain combines TRBV7-2 with TRBJ2-1; 8 positions agree with TRBD2. CDR1 SGHTA and CDR2 FQGNSA come from the germline V gene. The CDR3 is 13 amino acids. J was trimmed by 7 bases and V by 8 bases; bases with no gene match: 7. The CDR3 is CASQTGGINEQFF. CDR3 nucleotides: TGTGCCAGCCAGACGGGGGGGATAAATGAGCAGTTCTTC. The whole variable domain, remainder taken from reference TRBV7-2 and TRBJ2-1, is GAGVSQSPSNKVTEKGKDVELRCDPISGHTALYWYRQSLGQGLEFLIYFQGNSAPDKSGLPSDRFSAERTGGSVSTLTIQRTQQEDSAVYLCASQTGGINEQFFGPGTRLTVL.

This clonotype has just a few counts. The chain has TRBV6-2 or TRBV6-3 and TRBJ2-7; no firm D call. CDR3 size: 10 residues. CDR1 is MNHEY and CDR2 is SVGEGT in the germline V gene. Trimming cost V 4 bases and J 6 bases, with 4 bases left between them. CDR3 region: CASSFGEQYF. In nucleotides, the CDR3 is TGTGCCAGCAGTTTCGGCGAGCAGTACTTC.

In its sample, this clonotype was seen a few times. The V and J genes are TRBV27 and TRBJ1-2; 12 bases match TRBD1. J gave up 8 bases and V 5 bases, and 9 bases lay outside the gene matches. This CDR3 has 15 amino acids. Germline CDR1 and CDR2: MNHEY and SMNVEV (reference sequence). CDR3: CASSPGTGGFEGYTF. The DNA for the CDR3 is TGTGCCAGCAGTCCCGGGACAGGGGGCTTCGAAGGCTACACCTTC.

V gene TRBV29-1 combines with J gene TRBJ1-1, with 11 bases aligning to TRBD1. The V gene end was trimmed by 1 base and the J gene end by 5 bases; junction bases not matched to a gene: 9. This CDR3 region has 16 residues. CDR1 SQVTM and CDR2 ANQGSEA come from the germline V gene. CDR3 loop: CSVEGGTGGLSTEAFF. In DNA, the CDR3 is TGCAGCGTTGAAGGGGGGACAGGGGGACTATCTACTGAAGCTTTCTTT.

This clonotype occurred a few times. V gene TRBV6-5 combines with J gene TRBJ2-3; 8 bases are a match to TRBD2. The CDR3 spans 14 residues. V shed 7 bases, J shed 0 bases, and the junction held 3 bases outside the gene matches. Germline V gene lookup returns CDR1 MNHEY and CDR2 SVGAGI. CDR3 sequence (DNA): TGTGCCAGCAAAGCGGGGGCAAGCACAGATACGCAGTATTTT. It specifies CASKAGASTDTQYF.

This clonotype was recorded a few times. The chain uses TRBV6-2 or TRBV6-3 and TRBJ2-3; D is perhaps TRBD1 (5 bases). The CDR3 loop spans 14 amino acids. V was clipped by 6 bases and J by 3 bases, with 13 bases between them. Per the germline V gene, CDR1 is MNHEY and CDR2 is SVGEGT. CDR3 coding DNA: TGTGCCAGCAGCAGGGATATTTGGACAGATACGCAGTATTTT. This translates into CASSRDIWTDTQYF.

The chain links TRBV9 to TRBJ2-3; D remains unclear. V lost 0 bases and J 3 bases, leaving 5 bases between the germline ends. The CDR3 covers 13 residues. Germline loops: CDR1 SGDLS, CDR2 YYNGEE. CDR3 in DNA: TGTGCCAGCAGCGTAGAATTGACAGATACGCAGTATTTT. This encodes CASSVELTDTQYF.

The chain is built from TRBV29-1 and TRBJ2-4; D uncertain. Germline CDR1 is SQVTM and CDR2 is ANQGSEA. CDR3 size: 12 residues. V lost 4 bases and J 7 bases, leaving 11 bases between the germline ends. CDR3 sequence (DNA): TGCAGCGTTGGCGACTTAGGGAACATTCAGTACTTC. Translation: CSVGDLGNIQYF.

The V call is TRBV20-1, the J call TRBJ1-4; D not certain. Germline V lookup: CDR1 DFQATT, CDR2 SNEGSKA (reference sequence). The CDR3 runs to 13 residues. Trimming took 0 bases from V and 6 from J, leaving 8 bases between them. The CDR3 region is CSARDPLDEKLFF. The CDR3 bases are TGCAGTGCTAGAGACCCCTTAGATGAAAAACTGTTTTTT.

This chain links TRBV15 with TRBJ1-5; D not certain. Germline CDR1 and CDR2: LNHNV and YYDKDF (reference sequence). Trimming cost V 1 base and J 8 bases, with 9 bases left between them. The CDR3 totals 13 residues. The CDR3 here is CATSRVLLEPQHF. Here the CDR3 DNA reads TGTGCCACCAGCAGAGTTCTCCTGGAGCCCCAGCATTTT.

The chain couples TRBV12-3 or TRBV12-4 to TRBJ1-6; 7 nucleotides agree with TRBD1. With V trimmed by 5 bases and J by 9 bases, 10 bases remained unmatched. The CDR3 is 15 amino acids. CDR3 region: CASSPSGTARSPLHF. Here the CDR3 DNA reads TGTGCCAGCAGTCCCTCCGGGACAGCTCGTTCACCCCTCCACTTT.

The chain recombines TRBV7-2 with TRBJ1-2, with 7 bases identical to TRBD1. The J segment lost 1 base and the V segment lost 3 bases, leaving 2 bases of the junction unmatched. The germline V gene encodes CDR1 SGHTA and CDR2 FQGNSA. The CDR3 runs to 14 residues. CDR3 nucleotides: TGTGCCAGCAGCTTGACAGGGTTTAACTATGGCTACACCTTC. Translating it yields CASSLTGFNYGYTF.

The chain is built from TRBV5-5 and TRBJ2-2, with TRBD1 as a possible D gene (6 bases). Germline-derived CDR1 and CDR2 are SGHKS and YYEKEE (reference sequence). V was clipped by 0 bases and J by 9 bases, with 15 bases between them. The CDR3 spans 15 residues. The CDR3 spells CASSLVQGGTWELFF. The CDR3 coding sequence is TGTGCCAGCAGCTTGGTACAGGGTGGAACCTGGGAGCTGTTTTTT.

A few counts support this clonotype. The chain employs TRBV6-5 and TRBJ2-3; D gene ambiguous. Germline CDR1 and CDR2: MNHEY and SVGAGI. The CDR3 extends over 14 amino acids. Trimming shortened V by 6 bases and J by 0 bases, and 10 bases separated the two germline ends. CDR3 region: CASSSTFSTDTQYF. The CDR3 nucleotides are TGTGCCAGCAGCAGCACCTTTAGCACAGATACGCAGTATTTT.

This chain links TRBV10-3 with TRBJ2-3; D perhaps matches TRBD1 (5 bases). Germline values: CDR1 ENHRY, CDR2 SYGVKD. Between the trimmed V and J ends, which lost 6 bases and 2 bases, there was a span of 15 bases. The CDR3 is 15 amino acids. The CDR3 DNA is TGTGCCATCAGACAGGCTTTTAAGCACACAGATACGCAGTATTTT. It codes for CAIRQAFKHTDTQYF.